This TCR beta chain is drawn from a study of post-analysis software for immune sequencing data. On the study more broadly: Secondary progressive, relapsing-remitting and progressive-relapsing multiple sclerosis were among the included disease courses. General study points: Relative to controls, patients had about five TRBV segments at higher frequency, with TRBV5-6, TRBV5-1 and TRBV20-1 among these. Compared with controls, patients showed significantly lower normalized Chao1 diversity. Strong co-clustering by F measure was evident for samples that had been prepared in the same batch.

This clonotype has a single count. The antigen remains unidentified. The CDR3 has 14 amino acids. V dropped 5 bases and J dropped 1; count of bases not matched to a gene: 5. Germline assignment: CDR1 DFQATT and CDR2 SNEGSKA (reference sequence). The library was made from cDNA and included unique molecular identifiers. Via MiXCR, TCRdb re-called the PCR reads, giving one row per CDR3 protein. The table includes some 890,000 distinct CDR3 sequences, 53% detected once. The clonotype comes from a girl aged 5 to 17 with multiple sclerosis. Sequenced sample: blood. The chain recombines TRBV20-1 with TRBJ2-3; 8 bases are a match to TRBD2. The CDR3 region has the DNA TGCAGTGCTCCCCGGCGGGGGGGCACAGATACGCAGTATTTT. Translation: CSAPRRGGTDTQYF.